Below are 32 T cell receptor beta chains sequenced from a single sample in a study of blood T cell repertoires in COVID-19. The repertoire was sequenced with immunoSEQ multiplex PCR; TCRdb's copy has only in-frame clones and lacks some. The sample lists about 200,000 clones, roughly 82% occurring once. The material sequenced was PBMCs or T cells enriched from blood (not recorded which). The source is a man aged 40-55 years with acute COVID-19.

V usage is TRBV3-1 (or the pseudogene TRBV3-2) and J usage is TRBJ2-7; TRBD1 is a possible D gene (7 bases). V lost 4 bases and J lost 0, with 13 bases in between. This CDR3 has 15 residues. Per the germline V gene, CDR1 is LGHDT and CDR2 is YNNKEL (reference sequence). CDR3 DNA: TGTGCCAGCAGCCGGGTGCAGGGGGGCTCCTACGAGCAGTACTTC. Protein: CASSRVQGGSYEQYF.

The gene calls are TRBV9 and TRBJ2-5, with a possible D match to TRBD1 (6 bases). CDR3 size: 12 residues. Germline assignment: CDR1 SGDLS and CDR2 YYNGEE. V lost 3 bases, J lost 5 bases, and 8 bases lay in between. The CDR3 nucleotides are TGTGCCAGCAGCGGTGGGGGCGAGACCCAGTACTTC. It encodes CASSGGGETQYF.

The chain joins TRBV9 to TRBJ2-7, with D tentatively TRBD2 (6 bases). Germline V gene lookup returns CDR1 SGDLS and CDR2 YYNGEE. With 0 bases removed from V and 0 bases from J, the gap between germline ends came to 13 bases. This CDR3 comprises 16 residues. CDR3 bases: TGTGCCAGCAGCGTAGCAGGAGGGCCCAGCTCCTACGAGCAGTACTTC. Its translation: CASSVAGGPSSYEQYF.

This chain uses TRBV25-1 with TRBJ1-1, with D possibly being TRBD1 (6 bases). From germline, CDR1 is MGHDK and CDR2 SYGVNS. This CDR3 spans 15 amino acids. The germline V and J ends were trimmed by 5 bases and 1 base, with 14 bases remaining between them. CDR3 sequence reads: CASSMDSLTNTEAFF. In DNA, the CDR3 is TGTGCCAGCAGTATGGACAGCCTAACGAACACTGAAGCTTTCTTT.

The CDR3 DNA sequence: TGTGCCAGCAGTGAACCTAGCGGGATGACCTACGAGCAGTACTTC. It is translated as CASSEPSGMTYEQYF. The chain links TRBV2 to TRBJ2-7; 9 bases map to TRBD2. The CDR3 is 15 residues long. Unmatched junction bases numbered 4, after V lost 2 bases and J lost 2 bases. Germline lookup yields CDR1 SNHLY and CDR2 FYNNEI.

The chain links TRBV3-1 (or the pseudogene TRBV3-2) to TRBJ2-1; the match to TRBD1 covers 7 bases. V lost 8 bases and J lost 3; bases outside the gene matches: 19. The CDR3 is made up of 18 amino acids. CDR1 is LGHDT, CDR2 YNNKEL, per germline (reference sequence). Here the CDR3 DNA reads TGTGCCAGCGAGACAACCTATCCGGGACAGAGAAACTACAATGAGCAGTTCTTC. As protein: CASETTYPGQRNYNEQFF.

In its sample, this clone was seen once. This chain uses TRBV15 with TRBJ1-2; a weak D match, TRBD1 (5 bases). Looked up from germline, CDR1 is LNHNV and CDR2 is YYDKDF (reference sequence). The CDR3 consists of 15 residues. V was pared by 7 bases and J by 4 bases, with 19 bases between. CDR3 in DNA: TGTGCCACCACCCCGCGGGGGGTTTCAGGCTATGGCTACACCTTC. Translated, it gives CATTPRGVSGYGYTF.

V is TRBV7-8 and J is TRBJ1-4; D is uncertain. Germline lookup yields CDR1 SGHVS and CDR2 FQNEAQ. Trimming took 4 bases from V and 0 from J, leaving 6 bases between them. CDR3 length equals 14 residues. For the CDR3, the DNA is TGTGCCAGCAGCTCTAAAACAACTAATGAAAAACTGTTTTTT. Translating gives CASSSKTTNEKLFF.

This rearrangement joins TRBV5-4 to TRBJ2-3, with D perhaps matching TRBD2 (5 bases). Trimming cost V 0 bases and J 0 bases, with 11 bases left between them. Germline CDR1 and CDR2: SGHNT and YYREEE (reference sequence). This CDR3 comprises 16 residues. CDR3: CASSLASRASTDTQYF. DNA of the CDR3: TGTGCCAGCAGCTTGGCTAGCAGAGCTAGCACAGATACGCAGTATTTT.

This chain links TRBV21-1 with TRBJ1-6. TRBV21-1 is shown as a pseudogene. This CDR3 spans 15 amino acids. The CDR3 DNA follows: TGTGCCAGCAGCAACCGAGGGTTCGATAATTCACCCCTCCACTTT. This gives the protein CASSNRGFDNSPLHF.

CDR3 coding DNA: TGTGCCAGTCGGAGACAGGGGGCCAACACTGAAGCTTTCTTT. It specifies CASRRQGANTEAFF. The gene calls are TRBV19 and TRBJ1-1, with 10 bases lining up with TRBD1. The CDR3 is made up of 14 amino acids. J lost 2 bases, V lost 8 bases, and 5 bases had no gene match. Per germline, CDR1 LNHDA and CDR2 SQIVND (reference sequence). Drawing the rest from reference TRBV19 and TRBJ1-1, the complete variable domain is DGGITQSPKYLFRKEGQNVTLSCEQNLNHDAMYWYRQDPGQGLRLIYYSQIVNDFQKGDIAEGYSVSREKKESFPLTVTSAQKNPTAFYLCASRRQGANTEAFFGQGTRLTVV.

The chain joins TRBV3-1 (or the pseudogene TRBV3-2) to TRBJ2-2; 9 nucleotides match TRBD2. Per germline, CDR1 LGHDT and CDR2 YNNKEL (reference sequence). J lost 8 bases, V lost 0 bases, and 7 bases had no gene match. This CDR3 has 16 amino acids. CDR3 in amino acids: CASSQDFLAGNGELFF. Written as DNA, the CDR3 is TGTGCCAGCAGCCAAGATTTTCTAGCGGGAAATGGGGAGCTGTTTTTT.

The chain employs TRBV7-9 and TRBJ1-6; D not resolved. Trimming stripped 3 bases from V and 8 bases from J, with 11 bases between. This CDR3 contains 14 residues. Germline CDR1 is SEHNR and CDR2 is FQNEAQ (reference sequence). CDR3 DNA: TGTGCCAGCAGCTTCGTGGGTCGGGATTCACCCCTCCACTTT. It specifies CASSFVGRDSPLHF.

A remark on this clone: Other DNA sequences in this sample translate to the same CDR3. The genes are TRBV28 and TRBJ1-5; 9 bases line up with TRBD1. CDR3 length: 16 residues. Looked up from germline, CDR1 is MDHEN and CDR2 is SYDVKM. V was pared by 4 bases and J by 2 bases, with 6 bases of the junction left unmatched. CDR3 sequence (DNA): TGTGCCAGCAGTTCCCTTACAGGGGGCGGCAATCAGCCCCAGCATTTT. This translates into CASSSLTGGGNQPQHF.

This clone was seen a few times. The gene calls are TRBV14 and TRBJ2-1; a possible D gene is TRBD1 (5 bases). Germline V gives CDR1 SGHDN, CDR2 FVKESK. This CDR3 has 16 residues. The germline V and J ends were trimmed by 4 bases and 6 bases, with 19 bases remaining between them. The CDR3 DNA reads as TGTGCCAGCAGCCCACTTGGGGCAGAACGAATCAATGAGCAGTTCTTC. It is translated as CASSPLGAERINEQFF.

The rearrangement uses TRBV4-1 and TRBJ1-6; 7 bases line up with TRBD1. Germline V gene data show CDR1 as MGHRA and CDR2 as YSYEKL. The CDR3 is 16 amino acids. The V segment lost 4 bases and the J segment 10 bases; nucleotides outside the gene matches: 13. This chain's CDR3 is CASSLYFRDSKSPLHF. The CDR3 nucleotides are TGCGCCAGCAGCCTTTACTTCCGGGACAGTAAATCACCCCTCCACTTT.

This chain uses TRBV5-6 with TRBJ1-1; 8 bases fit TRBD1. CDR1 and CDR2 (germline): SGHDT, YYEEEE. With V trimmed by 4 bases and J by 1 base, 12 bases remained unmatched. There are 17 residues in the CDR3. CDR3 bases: TGTGCCAGCAGCCCGCCTATTGGGGACAGGTGGAACACTGAAGCTTTCTTT. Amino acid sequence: CASSPPIGDRWNTEAFF.

CDR3 region: CASSLTTGGASGYTF. CDR3 nucleotide sequence: TGCGCCAGCAGCTTGACCACAGGGGGCGCGAGTGGCTACACCTTC. The genes are TRBV5-1 and TRBJ1-2; TRBD1 agrees at 9 bases. CDR1 and CDR2 from the germline V gene are SGHRS and YFSETQ. V was pared by 1 base and J by 7 bases, with 8 bases of the junction left unmatched. There are 15 residues in the CDR3.

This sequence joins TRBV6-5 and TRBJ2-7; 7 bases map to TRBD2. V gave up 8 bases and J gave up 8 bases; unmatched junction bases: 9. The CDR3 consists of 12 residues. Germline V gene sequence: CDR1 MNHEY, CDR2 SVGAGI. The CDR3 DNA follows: TGTGCCAGCTCGCCCGGGGAGGGCCAGCAGTACTTC. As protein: CASSPGEGQQYF.

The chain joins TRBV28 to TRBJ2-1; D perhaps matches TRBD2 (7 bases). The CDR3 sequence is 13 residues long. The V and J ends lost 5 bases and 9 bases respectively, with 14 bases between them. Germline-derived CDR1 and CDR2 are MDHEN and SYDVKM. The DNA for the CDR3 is TGTGCCAGCAGTCCAAACAGGGAGGGTGAGCAGTTCTTC. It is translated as CASSPNREGEQFF.

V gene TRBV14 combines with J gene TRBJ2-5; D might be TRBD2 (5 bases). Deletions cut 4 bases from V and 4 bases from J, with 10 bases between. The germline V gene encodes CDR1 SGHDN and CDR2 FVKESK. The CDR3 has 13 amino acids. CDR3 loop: CASSPREGETQYF. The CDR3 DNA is TGTGCCAGCAGCCCCCGCGAGGGAGAGACCCAGTACTTC.

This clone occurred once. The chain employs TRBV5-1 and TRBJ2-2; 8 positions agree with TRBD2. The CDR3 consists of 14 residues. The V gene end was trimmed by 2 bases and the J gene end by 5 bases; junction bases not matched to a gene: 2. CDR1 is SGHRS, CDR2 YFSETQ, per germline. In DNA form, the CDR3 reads TGCGCCAGCAGCTTTCGACTAGCGACCGGGGAGCTGTTTTTT. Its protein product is CASSFRLATGELFF. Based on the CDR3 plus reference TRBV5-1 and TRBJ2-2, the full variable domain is KAGVTQTPRYLIKTRGQQVTLSCSPISGHRSVSWYQQTPGQGLQFLFEYFSETQRNKGNFPGRFSGRQFSNSRSEMNVSTLELGDSALYLCASSFRLATGELFFGEGSRLTVL.

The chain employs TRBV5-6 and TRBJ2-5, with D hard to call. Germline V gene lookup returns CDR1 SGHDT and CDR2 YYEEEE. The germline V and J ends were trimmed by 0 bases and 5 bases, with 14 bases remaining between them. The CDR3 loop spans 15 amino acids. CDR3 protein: CASSLGGPTPETQYF. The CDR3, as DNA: TGTGCCAGCAGCTTGGGTGGGCCTACCCCTGAGACCCAGTACTTC.

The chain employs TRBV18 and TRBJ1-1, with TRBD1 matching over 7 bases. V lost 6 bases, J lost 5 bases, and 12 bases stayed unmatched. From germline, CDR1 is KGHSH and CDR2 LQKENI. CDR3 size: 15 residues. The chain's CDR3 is CASSIMRGQETEAFF. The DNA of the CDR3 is TGTGCCAGCTCCATTATGAGGGGGCAAGAAACTGAAGCTTTCTTT.

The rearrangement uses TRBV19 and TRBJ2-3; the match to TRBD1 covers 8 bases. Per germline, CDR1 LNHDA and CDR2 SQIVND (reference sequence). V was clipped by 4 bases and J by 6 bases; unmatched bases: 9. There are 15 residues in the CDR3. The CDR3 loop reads CASSTPGQGGDTQYF. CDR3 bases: TGTGCCAGTAGTACCCCCGGACAGGGTGGGGATACGCAGTATTTT.

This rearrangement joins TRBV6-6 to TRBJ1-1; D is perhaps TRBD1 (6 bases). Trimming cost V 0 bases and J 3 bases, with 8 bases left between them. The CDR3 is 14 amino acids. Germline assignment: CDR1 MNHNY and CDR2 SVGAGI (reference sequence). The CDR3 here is CASSYSGADTEAFF. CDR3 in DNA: TGTGCCAGCAGTTACTCGGGGGCGGACACTGAAGCTTTCTTT.

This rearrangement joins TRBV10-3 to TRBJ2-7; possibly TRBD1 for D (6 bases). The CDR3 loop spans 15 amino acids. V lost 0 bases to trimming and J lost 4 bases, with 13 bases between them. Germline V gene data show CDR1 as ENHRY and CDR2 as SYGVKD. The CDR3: CAISESTGNLYEQYF. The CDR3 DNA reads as TGTGCCATCAGTGAGTCGACAGGTAACCTTTACGAGCAGTACTTC.

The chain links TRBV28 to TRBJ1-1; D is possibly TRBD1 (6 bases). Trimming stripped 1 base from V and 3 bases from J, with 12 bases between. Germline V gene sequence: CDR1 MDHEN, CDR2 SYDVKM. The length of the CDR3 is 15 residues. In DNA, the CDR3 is TGTGCCAGCAGTTTATTTGGCAAGGGGGACACTGAAGCTTTCTTT. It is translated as CASSLFGKGDTEAFF.

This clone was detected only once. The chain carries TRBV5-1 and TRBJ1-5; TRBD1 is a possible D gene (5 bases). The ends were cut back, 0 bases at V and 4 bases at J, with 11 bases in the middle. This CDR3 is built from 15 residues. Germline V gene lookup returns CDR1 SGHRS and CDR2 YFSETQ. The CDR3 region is CASSLAGGVNQPQHF. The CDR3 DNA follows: TGCGCCAGCAGCTTGGCGGGGGGAGTAAATCAGCCCCAGCATTTT.

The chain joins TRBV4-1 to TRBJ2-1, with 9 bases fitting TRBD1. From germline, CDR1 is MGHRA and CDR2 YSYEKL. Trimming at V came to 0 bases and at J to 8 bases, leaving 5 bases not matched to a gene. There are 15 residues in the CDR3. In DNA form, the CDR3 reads TGCGCCAGCAGCCAAGAATGGGACAGGGATTATGAGCAGTTCTTC. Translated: CASSQEWDRDYEQFF.

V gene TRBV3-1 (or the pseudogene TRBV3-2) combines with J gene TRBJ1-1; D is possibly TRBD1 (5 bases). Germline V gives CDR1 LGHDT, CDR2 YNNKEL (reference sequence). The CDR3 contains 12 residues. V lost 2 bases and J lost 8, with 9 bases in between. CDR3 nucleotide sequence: TGTGCCAGCAGCCAAAATCAGGGCGAAGCTTTCTTT. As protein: CASSQNQGEAFF.

CDR3 residues: CASSLLQGANSPLHF. The CDR3 DNA is TGTGCCAGCAGCCTATTACAGGGGGCGAATTCACCCCTCCACTTT. The chain combines TRBV7-2 with TRBJ1-6, with TRBD1 matching 9 bases. Trimming removed 5 bases from V and 7 bases from J; junction bases left unmatched: 6. The length of the CDR3 is 15 residues. Germline values: CDR1 SGHTA, CDR2 FQGNSA.